Below, 9 T cell receptor beta chains from the same sample are listed, as sequenced in a study of neoadjuvant nivolumab and ipilimumab in lung cancer. The repertoire was sequenced with immunoSEQ multiplex PCR; TCRdb's copy has only in-frame clones and lacks some. The sample records over 25,000 clones, 83% being singletons. The specimen comprised tumor tissue, sampled after neoadjuvant nivolumab, alone or with ipilimumab, at or shortly before surgery. The receptors were gathered from an adult with non-small cell lung cancer.

This chain links TRBV7-2 with TRBJ2-5; D unclear. The CDR3 extends over 13 amino acids. V shed 1 base and J shed 2 bases, with 5 bases lying between them. The V gene's germline CDR1 is SGHTA and CDR2 FQGNSA. Written as DNA, the CDR3 is TGTGCCAGCAGCTTAGTACTTCAAGAGACCCAGTACTTC. Translation: CASSLVLQETQYF.

Remarks on this clone: This sample includes further DNA sequences coding for the same CDR3. The chain has TRBV5-1 and TRBJ2-3, with TRBD2 matching 8 bases. V lost 5 bases, J lost 0 bases, and 8 bases stayed unmatched. Germline loops: CDR1 SGHRS, CDR2 YFSETQ. The CDR3 totals 16 residues. The CDR3 DNA reads TGCGCCAGCAGGCAGTATAGCGGGGAAAGCACAGATACGCAGTATTTT. Amino acid sequence: CASRQYSGESTDTQYF.

About this clone itself: One junction end disagrees with the germline gene, perhaps due to a read error. The rearrangement uses TRBV30 and TRBJ2-5; D gene unclear. Per the germline V gene, CDR1 is GTSNPN and CDR2 is SVGIG (reference sequence). The CDR3 runs 13 residues. The CDR3 DNA reads TGTGCCTGGGACACGGGCCCCCAAGGGACCCAGTACTTC. Protein sequence: CAWDTGPQGTQYF.

The V and J genes are TRBV6-1 and TRBJ1-5, with TRBD1 identical over 8 bases. CDR1 and CDR2 from the germline V gene are MNHNS and SASEGT. V lost 6 bases and J lost 7; bases outside the gene matches: 11. The CDR3 runs 15 residues. CDR3 DNA: TGTGCCAGCAGCGCCGGGACAGGTACCCAACAGCCCCAGCATTTT. This codes for CASSAGTGTQQPQHF.

This clone was observed once. This sequence joins TRBV18 and TRBJ2-7; D possibly corresponds to TRBD2 (5 bases). The germline gives CDR1 KGHSH, CDR2 LQKENI. V was cut by 0 bases and J by 6 bases, with 12 bases left in between. There are 14 residues in the CDR3. The CDR3 bases are TGTGCCAGCTCACCACCGGCCTTCGCGGGCGAGCAGTACTTC. It specifies CASSPPAFAGEQYF.

This chain uses TRBV18 with TRBJ1-5, with 7 bases lining up with TRBD1. This CDR3 spans 14 amino acids. The germline V gene has CDR1 KGHSH and CDR2 LQKENI. With V trimmed by 6 bases and J by 3 bases, 5 bases remained unmatched. The DNA for the CDR3 is TGTGCCAGCTCGGGGACAGTCGTCAATCAGCCCCAGCATTTT. It specifies CASSGTVVNQPQHF.

The CDR3 here is CASSPPPSGGALFTDTQYF. The CDR3 DNA reads as TGTGCCAGCAGCCCGCCGCCTAGCGGGGGGGCTCTTTTCACAGATACGCAGTATTTT. J is TRBJ2-3 and V is TRBV7-6; 12 bases agree with TRBD2. The CDR3 has 19 residues. V gave up 5 bases and J gave up 2 bases; unmatched junction bases: 14. Germline values: CDR1 SGHVS, CDR2 FNYEAQ.

V is TRBV6-1 and J is TRBJ2-5, with no clear D. This CDR3 region has 13 residues. With 7 bases removed from V and 0 bases from J, the gap between germline ends came to 9 bases. CDR1 is MNHNS and CDR2 is SASEGT in the germline V gene. The CDR3 sequence is CASMAVYQETQYF. The CDR3 DNA sequence: TGTGCCAGCATGGCAGTCTACCAAGAGACCCAGTACTTC.

The chain carries TRBV6-1 and TRBJ2-5; tentatively, D is TRBD1 (5 bases). Germline assignment: CDR1 MNHNS and CDR2 SASEGT. The V end lost 1 base, the J end lost 7 bases, and 16 bases lay between the germline ends. This CDR3 is 15 amino acids long. This CDR3 reads CASSEEWGRVGTQYF. CDR3 DNA: TGTGCCAGCAGTGAAGAATGGGGCAGGGTCGGGACCCAGTACTTC.